Listed here are 31 T cell receptor beta chains from one sample, sequenced in a study of T cells after yellow fever vaccination. TCRdb reprocessed the 5' RACE reads with MiXCR, giving one entry per CDR3 protein. The sample holds over 300,000 distinct CDR3 sequences; roughly 4.3% are singletons and the top ten take just under 25%. The material was PBMCs, obtained 5 days after the yellow fever booster vaccination. All receptors derive from a man younger than 35 who received the YFV17D yellow fever vaccine.

Many counts were recorded for this clonotype. The chain is built from TRBV7-3 and TRBJ1-5, with TRBD1 matching 7 bases. The length of the CDR3 is 14 residues. The V gene end was trimmed by 4 bases and the J gene end by 6 bases; junction bases not matched to a gene: 6. The germline V gene has CDR1 SGHTA and CDR2 FQGTGA. The CDR3: CASSSRQGRQPQHF. The DNA of the CDR3 is TGTGCCAGCAGCTCCAGACAGGGTCGTCAGCCCCAGCATTTT.

V usage is TRBV6-5 and J usage is TRBJ2-3; no definite D call. CDR3 length: 16 amino acids. V shed 0 bases and J shed 1 base, with 11 bases lying between them. Germline V CDR1 and CDR2: MNHEY, SVGAGI. CDR3 residues: CASSYSLVGRTDTQYF. CDR3 coding DNA: TGTGCCAGCAGTTACTCGCTGGTCGGGCGCACAGATACGCAGTATTTT.

In this sample, this clonotype turned up a few times. This sequence joins TRBV7-9 and TRBJ1-1, with D unresolved. The germline CDR1 and CDR2 sequences are SEHNR and FQNEAQ (reference sequence). V lost 5 bases to trimming and J lost 1 base, with 14 bases between them. The CDR3 runs to 15 residues. The CDR3 loop is CASSPDFWANTEAFF. The DNA of the CDR3 is TGTGCCAGCAGCCCAGACTTTTGGGCGAACACTGAAGCTTTCTTT.

V and J are TRBV5-1 and TRBJ1-3; 8 bases map to TRBD1. CDR1 is SGHRS and CDR2 is YFSETQ in the germline V gene. This CDR3 contains 16 residues. V lost 4 bases to trimming and J lost 0 bases; unmatched junction nucleotides: 6. The CDR3: CASSRYGTGSGNTIYF. In DNA form, the CDR3 reads TGCGCCAGCAGCAGATACGGGACAGGCTCTGGAAACACCATATATTTT.

This clonotype was found a few times. The chain is built from TRBV2 and TRBJ1-5; possibly TRBD1 for D (5 bases). The CDR3 contains 16 residues. The V and J ends lost 4 bases and 0 bases respectively, with 13 bases between them. Germline V gene data show CDR1 as SNHLY and CDR2 as FYNNEI. The chain's CDR3 is CASSAGSLNSNQPQHF. The CDR3, as DNA: TGTGCCAGCAGTGCAGGGAGCCTCAATAGCAATCAGCCCCAGCATTTT. Combining the CDR3 with reference TRBV2 and TRBJ1-5 gives the whole variable domain EPEVTQTPSHQVTQMGQEVILRCVPISNHLYFYWYRQILGQKVEFLVSFYNNEISEKSEIFDDQFSVERPDGSNFTLKIRSTKLEDSAMYFCASSAGSLNSNQPQHFGDGTRLSIL.

This clonotype was seen repeatedly, ten times or more. This chain connects TRBV6-2 or TRBV6-3 to TRBJ1-6; D ambiguous. The germline gives CDR1 MNHEY, CDR2 SVGEGT. The V end was cut by 6 bases, the J end by 9 bases, with 9 bases between. The CDR3 is made up of 12 amino acids. CDR3 DNA sequence: TGTGCCAGCAGCGACAACATTTCACCCCTCCACTTT. It codes for CASSDNISPLHF.

The chain is built from TRBV2 and TRBJ2-7; D call uncertain. Trimming removed 0 bases from V and 2 bases from J, with 8 bases in between. Germline V lookup: CDR1 SNHLY, CDR2 FYNNEI. The CDR3 totals 14 residues. CDR3 loop: CASSEARFPYEQYV. The CDR3 DNA reads as TGTGCCAGCAGTGAAGCTCGATTCCCCTACGAGCAGTACGTC.

The V and J genes are TRBV24-1 and TRBJ2-5; 7 positions match TRBD2. The V segment lost 3 bases and the J segment 0 bases; nucleotides outside the gene matches: 6. In germline, CDR1 is KGHDR, CDR2 SFDVKD. CDR3 length: 16 residues. CDR3 coding DNA: TGTGCCACCAGTGATCCAGGGACTACCAACCAAGAGACCCAGTACTTC. This encodes CATSDPGTTNQETQYF.

This clonotype was observed many times. V and J are TRBV6-2 or TRBV6-3 and TRBJ1-5, with 8 bases identical to TRBD1. Germline CDR1 MNHEY, CDR2 SVGEGT. V was clipped by 5 bases and J by 0 bases; unmatched bases: 3. The CDR3 spans 15 residues. The CDR3 region is CASSTGGYSNQPQHF. In nucleotides, the CDR3 is TGTGCCAGCAGTACAGGGGGTTATAGCAATCAGCCCCAGCATTTT.

The chain has TRBV12-3 or TRBV12-4 and TRBJ1-3; D is undetermined. V was cut by 2 bases and J by 0 bases, with 8 bases left in between. The CDR3 covers 15 residues. The CDR3 DNA is TGTGCCAGCAGTTTATGGGAGGCCTCTGGAAACACCATATATTTT. Translating it yields CASSLWEASGNTIYF.

This clonotype was detected many times. The chain has TRBV11-2 and TRBJ2-5, with D possibly called TRBD1 or TRBD2 (6 bases each). V gave up 2 bases and J gave up 5 bases, with 15 bases separating them. Germline values: CDR1 SGHAT, CDR2 FQNNGV. The CDR3 has 15 amino acids. CDR3 sequence: CASSLRVRGLETQYF. DNA for the CDR3: TGTGCCAGCAGCTTACGGGTACGGGGGCTTGAGACCCAGTACTTC.

This clonotype was seen a few times. CDR3 sequence (DNA): TGTGCCAGCAGTTTTGGCCTAGCGGGGAGCACCGGGGAGCTGTTTTTT. Protein product: CASSFGLAGSTGELFF. This sequence joins TRBV12-3 or TRBV12-4 and TRBJ2-2; 9 nucleotides agree with TRBD2. This CDR3 has 16 residues. Trimming cost V 3 bases and J 4 bases; bases outside gene matches: 6.

The rearrangement links TRBV4-1 to TRBJ2-7, with a weak D call TRBD2 (7 bases). Trimming pared 4 bases from V and 0 bases from J, leaving 19 bases between. The length of the CDR3 is 17 residues. Germline values: CDR1 MGHRA, CDR2 YSYEKL. The CDR3 region has the DNA TGCGCCAGCAGCCCCGGAGGGGGGGGGCAGGGCTCCTACGAGCAGTACTTC. Amino acids: CASSPGGGGQGSYEQYF.

This clonotype was seen more than once but under ten times. The chain joins TRBV5-5 to TRBJ2-2; D is perhaps TRBD1 (6 bases). This CDR3 is built from 16 residues. Germline lookup yields CDR1 SGHKS and CDR2 YYEKEE (reference sequence). V was trimmed by 1 base and J by 6 bases, leaving 16 bases between them. The CDR3 sequence: CASSLYATGEAGELFF. In DNA, the CDR3 is TGTGCCAGCAGCTTGTACGCGACAGGAGAGGCCGGGGAGCTGTTTTTT.

This clonotype showed up just a few times. The CDR3 is CASSSPRYSGGSAYNEQFF. The CDR3 DNA sequence: TGTGCCAGCAGTTCACCCCGTTACAGCGGGGGCAGCGCCTACAATGAGCAGTTCTTC. The chain recombines TRBV6-5 with TRBJ2-1; 8 bases are shared with TRBD2. The germline gives CDR1 MNHEY, CDR2 SVGAGI. Losses at the gene ends were 4 bases for V and 2 bases for J; bases not matched to a gene: 16. The CDR3 totals 19 residues.

This clonotype was counted many times. The chain links TRBV6-4 to TRBJ1-6; 11 bases map to TRBD1. Trimming took 2 bases from V and 9 from J; bases not matched to a gene: 0. CDR1 MRHNA and CDR2 SNTAGT come from the germline V gene. CDR3 length: 14 amino acids. As DNA, the CDR3 is TGTGCCAGCAGTGACGGGACAGGGGGTTCACCCCTCCACTTT. Protein: CASSDGTGGSPLHF.

The CDR3 coding sequence is TGCGCCAGCAGCTCACCTGGTGGGACAGCTGAAGCTTTCTTT. Protein sequence: CASSSPGGTAEAFF. The chain carries TRBV5-1 and TRBJ1-1; 7 bases align to TRBD1. The CDR3 totals 14 residues. CDR1 and CDR2 (germline): SGHRS, YFSETQ. V lost 3 bases, J lost 6 bases, and 8 bases stayed unmatched.

J is TRBJ2-1 and V is TRBV5-4, with 10 bases aligning to TRBD1. CDR1 and CDR2 (germline): SGHNT, YYREEE (reference sequence). With 4 bases clipped from V and 4 bases from J, the junction kept 5 bases outside the gene matches. The CDR3 spans 15 residues. The CDR3 here is CASSRQGAGYNEQFF. DNA of the CDR3: TGTGCCAGCAGCCGACAGGGGGCGGGTTACAATGAGCAGTTCTTC.

This clonotype was found many times. The rearrangement uses TRBV6-5 and TRBJ2-3, with D possibly TRBD1 on 6 matching bases. V dropped 4 bases and J dropped 2 bases, with 7 bases sitting between them. This CDR3 has 13 amino acids. Germline loops: CDR1 MNHEY, CDR2 SVGAGI. The CDR3 loop reads CASSWDNTDTQYF. Written as DNA, the CDR3 is TGTGCCAGCAGTTGGGACAACACAGATACGCAGTATTTT.

The chain recombines TRBV7-9 with TRBJ2-1, with unresolved D. The CDR3 is 13 residues long. The germline V gene encodes CDR1 SEHNR and CDR2 FQNEAQ (reference sequence). Trimming removed 2 bases from V and 5 bases from J, with 7 bases in between. CDR3 in DNA: TGTGCCAGCAGCTTATACGATGACAATGAGCAGTTCTTC. This translates into CASSLYDDNEQFF.

This clonotype was counted between two and nine times. This rearrangement joins TRBV12-3 or TRBV12-4 to TRBJ2-1; tentatively, D is TRBD1 (5 bases). V lost 6 bases and J 9 bases, leaving 15 bases between the germline ends. The CDR3 spans 13 residues. The CDR3 loop reads CASRRTPAREQFF. CDR3 coding DNA: TGTGCCAGCAGGCGGACACCGGCTCGTGAGCAGTTCTTC.

This clonotype was counted a few times. The chain uses TRBV7-9 and TRBJ2-7, with D perhaps assigned TRBD1 or TRBD2 (6 bases each). Trimming cost V 3 bases and J 5 bases, with 17 bases left between them. The length of the CDR3 is 15 residues. Germline V gene sequence: CDR1 SEHNR, CDR2 FQNEAQ (reference sequence). CDR3 in DNA: TGTGCCAGCAGCTTGGAGGGGGGCCGGCGGGACGAGCAGTACGTC. Translating gives CASSLEGGRRDEQYV.

This clonotype was recorded at least ten times. CDR3 sequence reads: CASSFDRRGQSTDTQYF. CDR3 coding DNA: TGTGCCAGCAGTTTTGATCGCAGGGGACAAAGCACAGATACGCAGTATTTT. The V and J genes are TRBV27 and TRBJ2-3; the D gene is possibly TRBD1 (6 bases). V was shortened by 3 bases and J by 0 bases, with 16 bases between the two germline ends. The CDR3 runs to 17 residues. CDR1 and CDR2 from the germline V gene are MNHEY and SMNVEV (reference sequence).

V gene TRBV9 combines with J gene TRBJ2-2; D remains unclear. The germline V gene has CDR1 SGDLS and CDR2 YYNGEE. This CDR3 region has 14 residues. V lost 0 bases and J lost 7, with 10 bases in between. The CDR3 DNA sequence: TGTGCCAGCAGCGTAGTTCCATTTGGCGGGGAGCTGTTTTTT. It specifies CASSVVPFGGELFF. The full variable domain, completed using reference TRBV9 and TRBJ2-2, is DSGVTQTPKHLITATGQRVTLRCSPRSGDLSVYWYQQSLDQGLQFLIQYYNGEERAKGNILERFSAQQFPDLHSELNLSSLELGDSALYFCASSVVPFGGELFFGEGSRLTVL.

This sequence joins TRBV5-4 and TRBJ1-1; D is unclear. The V end lost 4 bases, the J end lost 5 bases, and 15 bases lay between the germline ends. CDR3 size: 14 residues. Per germline, CDR1 SGHNT and CDR2 YYREEE (reference sequence). CDR3 coding DNA: TGTGCCAGCAGCCCAAGACCCAGTTCGACTGAAGCTTTCTTT. Encoded protein: CASSPRPSSTEAFF. Combining the CDR3 with reference TRBV5-4 and TRBJ1-1 gives the whole variable domain ETGVTQSPTHLIKTRGQQVTLRCSSQSGHNTVSWYQQALGQGPQFIFQYYREEENGRGNFPPRFSGLQFPNYSSELNVNALELDDSALYLCASSPRPSSTEAFFGQGTRLTVV.

This clonotype was detected ten times or more. This chain uses TRBV28 with TRBJ2-7, with no clear D. The germline CDR1 and CDR2 sequences are MDHEN and SYDVKM. Trimming removed 7 bases from V and 2 bases from J, with 18 bases in between. The CDR3 length is 15 residues. CDR3: CASTEDVRSTYEQYF. DNA of the CDR3: TGTGCCAGCACCGAAGACGTTCGCTCTACCTACGAGCAGTACTTC.

CDR3: CASSLAALAGGPSAKNIQYF. The CDR3 DNA reads TGCGCCAGCAGCTTGGCGGCACTAGCGGGGGGGCCGTCAGCCAAAAACATTCAGTACTTC. This chain joins TRBV5-1 and TRBJ2-4; 13 positions match TRBD2. V was pared by 0 bases and J by 0 bases, with 9 bases of the junction left unmatched. The CDR3 is made up of 20 amino acids. Germline V gene lookup returns CDR1 SGHRS and CDR2 YFSETQ.

Comments on this clonotype: Since a much larger clone is just one base distant, this may be a read error. V usage is TRBV5-1 and J usage is TRBJ2-3; TRBD1 might be the D (5 bases). This CDR3 region has 12 residues. Germline assignment: CDR1 SGHRS and CDR2 YFSETQ. The CDR3 coding sequence is TGCGCCAGCAGCTTGGCCAGGGATACGGAGTATTTT. Protein sequence: CASSLARDTEYF.

This sequence joins TRBV11-2 and TRBJ2-3; 9 nucleotides match TRBD2. Germline CDR1 and CDR2: SGHAT and FQNNGV. The CDR3 consists of 16 residues. The ends lost 0 bases at V and 2 bases at J; junction bases unmatched: 3. DNA of the CDR3: TGTGCCAGCAGCTTAGACCTAGCGGGGTTCACAGATACGCAGTATTTT. It encodes CASSLDLAGFTDTQYF.

The chain recombines TRBV7-9 with TRBJ2-1, with 8 bases identical to TRBD1. CDR3 length: 16 amino acids. Looked up from germline, CDR1 is SEHNR and CDR2 is FQNEAQ (reference sequence). V lost 4 bases and J lost 0; bases outside the gene matches: 5. As DNA, the CDR3 is TGTGCCAGCAGCTCATTCGGGACAGGCTCCTACAATGAGCAGTTCTTC. Amino acid sequence: CASSSFGTGSYNEQFF.

The J gene is TRBJ2-2, the V gene TRBV4-2, with 9 bases matching TRBD2. The germline gives CDR1 LGHNA, CDR2 YNFKEQ. Losses at the gene ends were 1 base for V and 6 bases for J; bases not matched to a gene: 3. CDR3 size: 15 residues. For the CDR3, the DNA is TGTGCCAGCAGCCAAGTTGCGGGGGGGCCCGGGGAGCTGTTTTTT. Its translation is CASSQVAGGPGELFF.